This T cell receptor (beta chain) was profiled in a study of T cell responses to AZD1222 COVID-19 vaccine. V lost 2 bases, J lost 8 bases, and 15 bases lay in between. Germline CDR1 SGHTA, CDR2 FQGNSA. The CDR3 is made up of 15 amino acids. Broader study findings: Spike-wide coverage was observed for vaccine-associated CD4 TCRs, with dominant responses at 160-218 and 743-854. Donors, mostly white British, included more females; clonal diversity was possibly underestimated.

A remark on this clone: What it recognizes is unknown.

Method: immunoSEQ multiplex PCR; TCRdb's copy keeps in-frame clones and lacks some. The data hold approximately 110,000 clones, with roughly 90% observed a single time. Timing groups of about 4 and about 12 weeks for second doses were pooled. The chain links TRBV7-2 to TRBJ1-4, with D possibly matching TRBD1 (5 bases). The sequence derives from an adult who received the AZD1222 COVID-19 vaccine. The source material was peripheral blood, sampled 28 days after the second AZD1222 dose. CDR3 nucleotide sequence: TGTGCCAGCAGCTTAAGTTCCGGGGCTCGGGAAAAACTGTTTTTT. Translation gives CASSLSSGAREKLFF.